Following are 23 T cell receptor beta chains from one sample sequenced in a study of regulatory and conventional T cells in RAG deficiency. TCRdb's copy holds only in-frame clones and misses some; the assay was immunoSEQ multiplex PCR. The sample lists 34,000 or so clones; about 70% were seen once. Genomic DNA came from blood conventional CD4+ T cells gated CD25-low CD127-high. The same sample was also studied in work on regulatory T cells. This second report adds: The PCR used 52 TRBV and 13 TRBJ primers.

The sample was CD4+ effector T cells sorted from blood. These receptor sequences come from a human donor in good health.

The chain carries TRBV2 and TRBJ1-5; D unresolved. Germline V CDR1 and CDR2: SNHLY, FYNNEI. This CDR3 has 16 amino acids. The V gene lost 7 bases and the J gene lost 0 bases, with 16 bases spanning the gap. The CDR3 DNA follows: TGTGCCAGCACTCTAGACGGATTTTATAGCAATCAGCCCCAGCATTTT. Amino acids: CASTLDGFYSNQPQHF.

This CDR3 reads CASSQGRASTDTQYF. CDR3 in DNA: TGCGCCAGCAGCCAGGGCAGGGCTAGCACAGATACGCAGTATTTT. The V call is TRBV5-1, the J call TRBJ2-3; possibly TRBD1 for D (5 bases). The V end was cut by 4 bases, the J end by 0 bases, with 12 bases between. Germline V gene sequence: CDR1 SGHRS, CDR2 YFSETQ. The CDR3 loop spans 15 amino acids.

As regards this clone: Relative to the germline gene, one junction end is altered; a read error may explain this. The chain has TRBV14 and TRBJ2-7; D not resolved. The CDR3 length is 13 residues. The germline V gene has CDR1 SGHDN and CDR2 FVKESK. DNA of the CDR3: TGTGCCAGCAGCCAAGCTGGCGGTCGGTCCACGCTCTTC. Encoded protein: CASSQAGGRSTLF.

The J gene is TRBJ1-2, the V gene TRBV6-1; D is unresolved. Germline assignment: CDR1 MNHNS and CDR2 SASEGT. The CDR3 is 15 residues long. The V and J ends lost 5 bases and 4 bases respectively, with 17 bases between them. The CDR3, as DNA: TGTGCCAGCAGTAGACTAAGCCAGGTGGGCTATGGCTACACCTTC. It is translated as CASSRLSQVGYGYTF.

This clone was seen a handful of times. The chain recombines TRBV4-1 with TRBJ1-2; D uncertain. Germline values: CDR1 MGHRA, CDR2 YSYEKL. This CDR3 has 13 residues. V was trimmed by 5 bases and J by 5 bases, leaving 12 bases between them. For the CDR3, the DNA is TGCGCCAGCAGCGGCTTTTCCGGGTATGGCTACACCTTC. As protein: CASSGFSGYGYTF.

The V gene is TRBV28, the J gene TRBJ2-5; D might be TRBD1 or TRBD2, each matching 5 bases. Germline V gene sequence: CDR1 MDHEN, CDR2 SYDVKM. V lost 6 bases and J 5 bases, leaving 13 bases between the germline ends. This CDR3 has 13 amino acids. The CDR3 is CASSPGREETQYF. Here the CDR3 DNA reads TGTGCCAGCAGCCCCGGCAGGGAGGAGACCCAGTACTTC.

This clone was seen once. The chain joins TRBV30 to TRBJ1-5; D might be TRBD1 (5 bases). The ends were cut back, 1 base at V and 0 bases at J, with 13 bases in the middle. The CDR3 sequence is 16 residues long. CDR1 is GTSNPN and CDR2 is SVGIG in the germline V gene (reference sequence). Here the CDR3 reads CAWSAGAPYSNQPQHF. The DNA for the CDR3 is TGTGCCTGGAGTGCCGGGGCTCCGTATAGCAATCAGCCCCAGCATTTT.

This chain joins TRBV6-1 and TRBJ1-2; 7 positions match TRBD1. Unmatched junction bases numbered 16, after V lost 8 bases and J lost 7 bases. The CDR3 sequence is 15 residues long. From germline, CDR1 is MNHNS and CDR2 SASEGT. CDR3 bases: TGTGCCAGCCACCCAACACAGACAGGGCCGGGTGGCTACACCTTC. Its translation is CASHPTQTGPGGYTF.

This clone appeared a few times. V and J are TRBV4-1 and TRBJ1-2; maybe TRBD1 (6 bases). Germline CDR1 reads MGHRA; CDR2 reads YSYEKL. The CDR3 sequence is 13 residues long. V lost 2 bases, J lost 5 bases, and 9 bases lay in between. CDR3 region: CASSQRGQYGYTF. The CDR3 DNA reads TGCGCCAGCAGCCAAAGGGGACAATATGGCTACACCTTC.

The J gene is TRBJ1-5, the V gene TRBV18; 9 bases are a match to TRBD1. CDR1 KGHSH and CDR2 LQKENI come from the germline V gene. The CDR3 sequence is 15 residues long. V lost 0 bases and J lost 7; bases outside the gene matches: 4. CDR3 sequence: CASSPPGTGLQPQHF. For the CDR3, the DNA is TGTGCCAGCTCACCACCCGGGACAGGGTTGCAGCCCCAGCATTTT.

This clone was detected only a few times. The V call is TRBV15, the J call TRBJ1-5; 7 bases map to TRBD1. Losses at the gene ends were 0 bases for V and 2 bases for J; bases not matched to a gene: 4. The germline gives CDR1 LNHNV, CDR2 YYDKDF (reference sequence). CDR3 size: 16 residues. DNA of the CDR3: TGTGCCACCAGCAGAGACGACAGGGTGGGCAATCAGCCCCAGCATTTT. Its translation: CATSRDDRVGNQPQHF.

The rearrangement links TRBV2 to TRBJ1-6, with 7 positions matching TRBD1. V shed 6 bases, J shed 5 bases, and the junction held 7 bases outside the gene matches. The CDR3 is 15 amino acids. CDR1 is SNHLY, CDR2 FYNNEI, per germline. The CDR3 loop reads CASRGTGTDNSPLHF. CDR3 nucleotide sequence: TGTGCCAGCAGAGGCACCGGGACAGATAATTCACCCCTCCACTTT.

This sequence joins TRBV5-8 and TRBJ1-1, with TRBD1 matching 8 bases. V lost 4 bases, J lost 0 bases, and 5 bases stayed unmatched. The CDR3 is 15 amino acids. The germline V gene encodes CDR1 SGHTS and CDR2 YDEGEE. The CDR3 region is CASSATGVLNTEAFF. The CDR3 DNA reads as TGTGCCAGCAGCGCGACAGGGGTTTTGAACACTGAAGCTTTCTTT.

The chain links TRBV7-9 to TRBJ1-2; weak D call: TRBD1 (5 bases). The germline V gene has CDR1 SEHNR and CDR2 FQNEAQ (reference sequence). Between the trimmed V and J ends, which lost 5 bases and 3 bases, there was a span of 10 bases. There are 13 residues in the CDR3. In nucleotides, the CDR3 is TGTGCCAGCAGCGGGGGGGACTACTATGGCTACACCTTC. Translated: CASSGGDYYGYTF.

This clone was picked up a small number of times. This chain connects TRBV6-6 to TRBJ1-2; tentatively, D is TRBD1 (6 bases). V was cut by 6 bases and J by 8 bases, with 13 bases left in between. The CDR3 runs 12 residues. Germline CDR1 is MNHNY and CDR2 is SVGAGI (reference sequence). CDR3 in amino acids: CASRPGGLGYTF. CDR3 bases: TGTGCCAGCAGACCCGGGGGGCTCGGCTACACCTTC.

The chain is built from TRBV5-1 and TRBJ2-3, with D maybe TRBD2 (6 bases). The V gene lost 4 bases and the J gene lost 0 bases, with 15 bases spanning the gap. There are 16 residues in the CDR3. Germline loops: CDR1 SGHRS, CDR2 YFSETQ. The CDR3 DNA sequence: TGCGCCAGCAGCATTTTAGTGGGGACTAGCACAGATACGCAGTATTTT. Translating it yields CASSILVGTSTDTQYF.

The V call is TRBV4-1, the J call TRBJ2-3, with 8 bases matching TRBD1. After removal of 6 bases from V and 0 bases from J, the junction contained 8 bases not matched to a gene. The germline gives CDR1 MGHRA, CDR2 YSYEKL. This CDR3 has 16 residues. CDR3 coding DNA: TGCGCCAGCAGACCTACTCAGGGGGCAAGCACAGATACGCAGTATTTT. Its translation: CASRPTQGASTDTQYF.

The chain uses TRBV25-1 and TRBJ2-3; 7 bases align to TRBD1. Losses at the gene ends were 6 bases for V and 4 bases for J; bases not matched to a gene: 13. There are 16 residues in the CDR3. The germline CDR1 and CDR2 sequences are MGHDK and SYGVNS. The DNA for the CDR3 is TGTGCCAGCAGCCCTTGGACAGGAATCGGGGCAGATACGCAGTATTTT. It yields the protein CASSPWTGIGADTQYF.

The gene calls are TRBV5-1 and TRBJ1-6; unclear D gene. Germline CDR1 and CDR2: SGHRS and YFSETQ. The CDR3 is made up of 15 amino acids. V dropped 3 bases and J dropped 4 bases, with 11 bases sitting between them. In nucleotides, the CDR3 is TGCGCCAGCAGCTCGGACGGAGCTTATAATTCACCCCTCCACTTT. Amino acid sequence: CASSSDGAYNSPLHF.

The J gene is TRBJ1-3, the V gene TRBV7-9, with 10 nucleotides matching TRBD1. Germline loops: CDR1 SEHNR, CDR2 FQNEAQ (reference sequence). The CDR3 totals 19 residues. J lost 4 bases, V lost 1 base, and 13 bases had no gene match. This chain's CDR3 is CASSLGFTSGQGFGNTIYF. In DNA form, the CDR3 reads TGTGCCAGCAGCTTAGGATTTACGTCGGGACAGGGGTTCGGAAACACCATATATTTT.

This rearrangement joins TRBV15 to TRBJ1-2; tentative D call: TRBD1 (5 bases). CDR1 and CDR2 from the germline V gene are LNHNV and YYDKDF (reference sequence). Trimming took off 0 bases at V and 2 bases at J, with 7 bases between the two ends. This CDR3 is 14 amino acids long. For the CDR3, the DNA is TGTGCCACCAGCAGAGATCGACAGAACTATGGCTACACCTTC. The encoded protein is CATSRDRQNYGYTF.

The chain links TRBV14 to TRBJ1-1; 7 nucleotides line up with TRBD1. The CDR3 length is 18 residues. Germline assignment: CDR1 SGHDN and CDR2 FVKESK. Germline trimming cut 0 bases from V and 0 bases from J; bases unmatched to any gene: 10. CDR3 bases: TGTGCCAGCAGCCAAGATTTCGGAGCAGGGGGGGTGAACACTGAAGCTTTCTTT. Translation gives CASSQDFGAGGVNTEAFF.

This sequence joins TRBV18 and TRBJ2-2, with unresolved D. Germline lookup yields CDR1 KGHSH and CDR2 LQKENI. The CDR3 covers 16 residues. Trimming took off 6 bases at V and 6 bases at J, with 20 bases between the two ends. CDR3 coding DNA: TGTGCCAGCTCTTCCGGGCCCCCTACGTACCCCGGGGAGCTGTTTTTT. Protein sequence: CASSSGPPTYPGELFF.